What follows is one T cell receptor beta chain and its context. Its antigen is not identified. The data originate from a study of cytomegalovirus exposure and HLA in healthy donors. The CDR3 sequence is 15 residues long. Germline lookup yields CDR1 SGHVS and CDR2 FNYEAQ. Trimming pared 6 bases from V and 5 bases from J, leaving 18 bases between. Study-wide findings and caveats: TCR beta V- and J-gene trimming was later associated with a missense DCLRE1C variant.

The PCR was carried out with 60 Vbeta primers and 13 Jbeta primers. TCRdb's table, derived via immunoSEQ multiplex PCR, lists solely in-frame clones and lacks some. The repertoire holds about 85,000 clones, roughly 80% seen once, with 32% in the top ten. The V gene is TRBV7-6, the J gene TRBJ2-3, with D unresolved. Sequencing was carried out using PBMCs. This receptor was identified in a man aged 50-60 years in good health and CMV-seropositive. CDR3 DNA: TGTGCCAGCAGTTTTTCCCTCCCCCCGGGAGATACGCAGTATTTT. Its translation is CASSFSLPPGDTQYF.